Detailed here is one TCR beta chain. This clone was seen just once. The target of this receptor is not known. No base qualities exist here, and no much larger clone lies one base off it. This sample is part of a study of CD8+ T cells in alopecia areata (dated by TCRdb to 2016 to 2018). A note on the overall study: The treated patients, all with moderate-to-severe alopecia areata, were enrolled in an open-label pilot trial of oral tofacitinib given at 5 to 10 mg twice daily. Patients received tofacitinib for 6 to 18 months and were then followed off drug for 6 months to check for delayed response and recurrence. In treated patients, disease severity was measured using the SALT score, which gives the percentage of scalp surface area affected. High-throughput TCRbeta sequencing was used to examine T cell clonal expansion in alopecia areata in both the C3H/HeJ mouse model and human patients. Scalp tissue and sorted CD4+ and CD8+ peripheral blood T cells from patchy and totalis/universalis alopecia areata patients and from healthy controls were covered by human TCRbeta sequencing. Biopsies were taken from tofacitinib-treated patients at baseline and again at 4 and 24 weeks into treatment, and several of those patients also had a later scalp biopsy. Scalp clonality was compared across normal scalp (n=4), patchy alopecia areata scalp (n=8), and alopecia totalis/universalis scalp (n=8). RNA came from the PAXgene miRNA kit for fixed scalp, the miRNeasy kit for PBMCs, and the RNeasy kit for mouse skin. Amplification of TCRbeta CDR3 regions was done by immunoSEQ multiplex PCR using 35 Vbeta forward primers and 13 Jbeta reverse primers.

The sample's time point label is to be understood as: 4 weeks on oral tofacitinib. The treatment or condition tag for this specimen amounts to: oral pan-JAK inhibitor, 5-10 mg twice daily. From alopecia areata patients, peripheral blood was collected along with lesional scalp punch biopsies. After PBMCs were isolated by density centrifugation and stained for CD3, CD4 and CD8, a FACSAria was used to sort CD4+ and CD8+ T cells. V is shortened by 0 bases, J by 5 bases, and the region joining them spans 4 bases. Including the terminal cysteine and phenylalanine, the CDR3 comprises 12 residues. Only CDR3 DNA is held: 36 bases, read in frame from base 1. CDR1 and CDR2, per the germline V gene, are SGHDT and YYEEEE. The library was obtained by the immunoSEQ multiplex PCR assay. RNA was extracted from all samples and reverse transcribed into cDNA, which served as template for TCR sequencing. First-strand cDNA was synthesized using SuperScript III with a 2:1 mix of oligo-dT and random hexamers. Amplification bias was assessed with a synthetic immune receptor repertoire, and residual bias was removed computationally. Under the source paper's analysis protocol: After raw reads were preprocessed to remove errors, the CDR3 was defined following IMGT conventions as running from the conserved cysteine to phenylalanine. Clonality was calculated as 1 minus Shannon entropy normalized by log2 of the number of productive unique TCRs. Scalp TCRbeta sequences were cross-referenced with sorted blood CD4 and CD8 repertoires so that the CD4 or CD8 identity of scalp clones could be inferred. The immuneACCESS repertoire file appears here via TCRdb, limited to in-frame rearrangements. These files lack a portion of the clones; in checked studies, under half of the deficit traces to unresolved V genes, and the cause of the others is not known. That table gives V, J and clone size, and the DNA gave D and trimming. The table for this sample lists some 110,000 clones; around 58% of them were counted only once. Roughly 30% of the sample is held by the ten biggest clonotypes.

General findings and caveats noted by the study authors: Because the treated cohort was small and included a single nonresponder, larger studies are needed to assess links between baseline CD8+ expansion and response. Tofacitinib significantly lowered scalp clonality and the number of expanded CD8+ clones among the top 100 scalp clones. TCR sequences shared between patients were less clear than in mice, possibly partly because of HLA diversity in the patient population. Compared with normal scalp, lesional scalp had higher clonality and more expanded CD8+ clones, particularly in alopecia totalis/universalis, a pattern that suggests antigenic drive. Scalp TCR repertoire analysis is complicated because resident alphabeta T cells in normal human skin are also sequenced, whereas mouse skin is dominated by gammadelta T cells. Many expanded lesional clones were found to persist in scalp and blood during tofacitinib treatment, and relapse after treatment cessation may be partly explained by this persistence.

The sequence derives from a human donor with alopecia areata. The chain uses TRBV5-6 and TRBJ2-3; the D gene identity is not certain. The sequencing here drew on CD8+ T cells sorted from blood, taken at week 4, from a patient treated with tofacitinib. The nucleotide sequence is TGTGCCAGCAGCTTGGACCTAGATACGCAGTATTTT. This yields the protein CASSLDLDTQYF.